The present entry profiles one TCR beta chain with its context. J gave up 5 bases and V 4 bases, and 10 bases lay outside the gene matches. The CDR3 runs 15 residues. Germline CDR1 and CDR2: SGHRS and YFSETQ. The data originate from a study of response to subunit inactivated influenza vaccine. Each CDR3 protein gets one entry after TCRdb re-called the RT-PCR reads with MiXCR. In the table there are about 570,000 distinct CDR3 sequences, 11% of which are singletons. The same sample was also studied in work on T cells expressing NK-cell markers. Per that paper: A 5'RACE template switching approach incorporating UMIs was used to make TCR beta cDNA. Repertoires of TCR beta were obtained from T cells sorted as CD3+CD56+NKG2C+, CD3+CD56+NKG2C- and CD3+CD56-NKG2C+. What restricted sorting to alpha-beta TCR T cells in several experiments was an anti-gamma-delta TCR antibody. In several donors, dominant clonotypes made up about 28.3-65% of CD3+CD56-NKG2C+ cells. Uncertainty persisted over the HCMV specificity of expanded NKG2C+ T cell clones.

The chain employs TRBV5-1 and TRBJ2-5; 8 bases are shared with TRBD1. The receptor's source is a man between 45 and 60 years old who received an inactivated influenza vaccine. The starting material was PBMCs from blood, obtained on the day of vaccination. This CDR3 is CASSPGQGLKETQYF. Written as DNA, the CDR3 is TGCGCCAGCAGCCCCGGACAGGGTTTGAAGGAGACCCAGTACTTC. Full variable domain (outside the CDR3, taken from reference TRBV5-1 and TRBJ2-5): KAGVTQTPRYLIKTRGQQVTLSCSPISGHRSVSWYQQTPGQGLQFLFEYFSETQRNKGNFPGRFSGRQFSNSRSEMNVSTLELGDSALYLCASSPGQGLKETQYFGPGTRLLVL.